The 20 T cell receptor beta chains below come from one sample, sequenced in a study of T-cell reconstitution after alpha-beta-depleted transplantation in children. The library targeted TCRbeta and was prepared with unique molecular identifiers. TCRdb independently ran MiXCR on the PCR reads; one entry per CDR3 protein. This sample has hundreds of thousands of distinct CDR3 sequences, with 32% found just once. This specimen consisted of PBMCs from the stem cell graft donor, obtained from the stem cell graft. Source of these receptors: a human donor who donated a stem cell graft to a child with aplastic anemia.

This clonotype has more than one count but fewer than ten. This sequence joins TRBV27 and TRBJ2-7; 7 positions agree with TRBD1. CDR1 MNHEY and CDR2 SMNVEV come from the germline V gene (reference sequence). This CDR3 has 13 amino acids. After removal of 8 bases from V and 7 bases from J, the junction contained 11 bases not matched to a gene. The CDR3 DNA follows: TGTGCCAGCGCCCGGACAGGCCACGAGGAGCAGTACTTC. Its protein product is CASARTGHEEQYF.

CDR3 sequence (DNA): TGTGCCAGCAGCTTAGGGGCGGTCCGTAGCACAGATACGCAGTATTTT. The encoded protein is CASSLGAVRSTDTQYF. The genes are TRBV7-2 and TRBJ2-3; D remains ambiguous. The CDR3 has 16 residues. V was clipped by 1 base and J by 0 bases, with 11 bases between them. Germline V gene sequence: CDR1 SGHTA, CDR2 FQGNSA.

This sequence joins TRBV12-3 or TRBV12-4 and TRBJ2-5; TRBD1 agrees at 11 bases. V was clipped by 8 bases and J by 5 bases; unmatched bases: 7. CDR3 length: 14 residues. The CDR3 is CASRTGGAWETQYF. In DNA form, the CDR3 reads TGTGCCAGCCGGACAGGGGGCGCGTGGGAGACCCAGTACTTC.

This clonotype came up a few times. The chain employs TRBV28 and TRBJ2-7, with 8 nucleotides matching TRBD1. Germline V lookup: CDR1 MDHEN, CDR2 SYDVKM. With V trimmed by 7 bases and J by 2 bases, 7 bases remained unmatched. CDR3 length: 14 amino acids. The CDR3 sequence: CASTSQGVAYEQYF. For the CDR3, the DNA is TGTGCCAGCACCTCACAGGGGGTAGCCTACGAGCAGTACTTC.

This clonotype came up many times. The rearrangement uses TRBV20-1 and TRBJ1-5; D is undetermined. Deletions cut 0 bases from V and 7 bases from J, with 13 bases between. The CDR3 spans 14 residues. Per germline, CDR1 DFQATT and CDR2 SNEGSKA (reference sequence). Here the CDR3 reads CSAREFEGTQPQHF. As DNA, the CDR3 is TGCAGTGCTAGAGAGTTTGAGGGAACACAGCCCCAGCATTTT.

The J gene is TRBJ2-3, the V gene TRBV30, with TRBD2 matching 8 bases. Germline CDR1 and CDR2: GTSNPN and SVGIG (reference sequence). With V trimmed by 3 bases and J by 2 bases, 4 bases remained unmatched. The CDR3 has 14 amino acids. In DNA form, the CDR3 reads TGTGCCTGGAGAAAAGCGGGAGCCACAGATACGCAGTATTTT. This sequence encodes CAWRKAGATDTQYF.

This rearrangement joins TRBV6-1 to TRBJ1-5, with D possibly matching TRBD1 (5 bases). Germline V lookup: CDR1 MNHNS, CDR2 SASEGT. CDR3 length: 16 amino acids. V lost 5 bases to trimming and J lost 3 bases, with 17 bases between them. The chain's CDR3 is CASSPRSTGFNQPQHF. CDR3 coding DNA: TGTGCCAGCAGTCCCCGTTCCACAGGATTCAATCAGCCCCAGCATTTT.

The V gene is TRBV19, the J gene TRBJ2-7, with D possibly being TRBD2 (6 bases). The CDR3 consists of 15 residues. V lost 4 bases and J lost 5, with 18 bases in between. The V gene's germline CDR1 is LNHDA and CDR2 SQIVND (reference sequence). CDR3 in amino acids: CASSTGLLAIDEQYF. The CDR3 nucleotides are TGTGCCAGTAGTACGGGACTCCTTGCGATCGACGAGCAGTACTTC.

The rearrangement uses TRBV20-1 and TRBJ2-7; D is unresolved. Germline V gene lookup returns CDR1 DFQATT and CDR2 SNEGSKA (reference sequence). Between the trimmed V and J ends, which lost 3 bases and 2 bases, there was a span of 11 bases. The CDR3 runs 13 residues. This CDR3 reads CSASRAGPYEQYV. CDR3 coding DNA: TGCAGTGCTAGTCGTGCCGGCCCCTACGAGCAGTACGTC.

This chain joins TRBV6-1 and TRBJ1-1; D is unresolved. The ends were cut back, 6 bases at V and 4 bases at J, with 12 bases in the middle. The CDR3 length is 13 residues. The germline CDR1 and CDR2 sequences are MNHNS and SASEGT. The CDR3 sequence is CASSSQAATEAFF. CDR3 nucleotide sequence: TGTGCCAGCAGCTCTCAGGCAGCCACTGAAGCTTTCTTT.

The chain employs TRBV19 and TRBJ2-3, with D perhaps TRBD1 (5 bases). The CDR3 extends over 12 amino acids. V was clipped by 10 bases and J by 6 bases, with 14 bases between them. The germline CDR1 and CDR2 sequences are LNHDA and SQIVND (reference sequence). The CDR3 DNA reads as TGTGCCACAGCTTCAGGGCTTGATACGCAGTATTTT. Protein sequence: CATASGLDTQYF.

This clonotype was detected only a few times. The chain joins TRBV29-1 to TRBJ1-2; 7 bases fit TRBD1. Trimming took 6 bases from V and 3 from J; bases not matched to a gene: 7. CDR1 SQVTM and CDR2 ANQGSEA come from the germline V gene. The CDR3 sequence is 13 residues long. The CDR3 is CSVTEQGYYGYTF. For the CDR3, the DNA is TGCAGCGTCACAGAACAGGGGTACTATGGCTACACCTTC.

Concerning this clonotype itself: This may stem from a read error, because a much larger clone lies one nucleotide away. This chain uses TRBV5-4 with TRBJ1-2, with D perhaps TRBD1 (6 bases). CDR3 length: 13 residues. Trimming took off 0 bases at V and 3 bases at J, with 6 bases between the two ends. Germline CDR1 SGHNT, CDR2 YYREEE (reference sequence). CDR3 sequence (DNA): TGTGCCAGCAGCTTGGGACAGGACTATGGCTACACCTTC. Translating it yields CASSLGQDYGYTF.

This clonotype appeared a few times. The chain uses TRBV27 and TRBJ2-1; D possibly uses TRBD1 or TRBD2 (6 bases each). Trimming removed 5 bases from V and 2 bases from J, with 10 bases in between. CDR3 length equals 14 residues. From germline, CDR1 is MNHEY and CDR2 SMNVEV (reference sequence). DNA of the CDR3: TGTGCCAGCAGTGTGGGGGGCACCTACAATGAGCAGTTCTTC. Translation: CASSVGGTYNEQFF.

The V call is TRBV5-1, the J call TRBJ2-3; perhaps TRBD2 as D (6 bases). The V gene lost 0 bases and the J gene lost 3 bases, with 17 bases spanning the gap. The germline gives CDR1 SGHRS, CDR2 YFSETQ. The CDR3 spans 17 residues. CDR3 DNA sequence: TGCGCCAGCAGCTTGGGACTAGGAGGAGGGGTGACAGATACGCAGTATTTT. It specifies CASSLGLGGGVTDTQYF. The complete variable domain, with remaining parts taken from reference TRBV5-1 and TRBJ2-3, reads KAGVTQTPRYLIKTRGQQVTLSCSPISGHRSVSWYQQTPGQGLQFLFEYFSETQRNKGNFPGRFSGRQFSNSRSEMNVSTLELGDSALYLCASSLGLGGGVTDTQYFGPGTRLTVL.

V usage is TRBV5-1 and J usage is TRBJ2-6; tentatively, D is TRBD1 (6 bases). The germline V and J ends were trimmed by 7 bases and 0 bases, with 11 bases remaining between them. CDR3 length: 15 residues. From germline, CDR1 is SGHRS and CDR2 YFSETQ. This CDR3 is CASRGQSSGANVLTF. The CDR3 DNA follows: TGCGCCAGCCGAGGACAGAGCTCTGGGGCCAACGTCCTGACTTTC. Drawing the rest from reference TRBV5-1 and TRBJ2-6, the complete variable domain is KAGVTQTPRYLIKTRGQQVTLSCSPISGHRSVSWYQQTPGQGLQFLFEYFSETQRNKGNFPGRFSGRQFSNSRSEMNVSTLELGDSALYLCASRGQSSGANVLTFGAGSRLTVL.

This clonotype occurred a few times. CDR3 loop: CSAREVGIIARGRGQPQHF. CDR3 coding DNA: TGCAGTGCTAGAGAGGTGGGAATAATAGCGCGGGGGCGAGGTCAGCCCCAGCATTTT. J is TRBJ1-5 and V is TRBV20-1; D possibly corresponds to TRBD1 (6 bases). Trimming pared 0 bases from V and 6 bases from J, leaving 27 bases between. CDR1 is DFQATT, CDR2 SNEGSKA, per germline (reference sequence). The CDR3 is 19 amino acids.

The chain uses TRBV7-2 and TRBJ1-5, with D possibly matching TRBD1 (5 bases). The CDR3 is 13 amino acids. V lost 6 bases to trimming and J lost 9 bases, with 15 bases between them. Germline CDR1 reads SGHTA; CDR2 reads FQGNSA. The CDR3 DNA sequence: TGTGCCAGCAGGCCCAGCCATCAGGGGCCCCAGCATTTT. Residues: CASRPSHQGPQHF.

The chain links TRBV7-2 to TRBJ1-5; D gene uncertain. The CDR3 covers 15 residues. The ends were cut back, 1 base at V and 5 bases at J, with 12 bases in the middle. CDR1 is SGHTA and CDR2 is FQGNSA in the germline V gene. DNA of the CDR3: TGTGCCAGCAGCTTAGACCGCGGGCGCTATCAGCCCCAGCATTTT. This codes for CASSLDRGRYQPQHF.

The chain joins TRBV19 to TRBJ2-3; D not certain. This CDR3 has 16 residues. V shed 5 bases and J shed 1 base, with 16 bases lying between them. CDR1 is LNHDA and CDR2 is SQIVND in the germline V gene (reference sequence). The CDR3 sequence is CASSPSRHLGTDTQYF. The DNA of the CDR3 is TGTGCCAGTAGTCCAAGCCGACATTTAGGCACAGATACGCAGTATTTT.